This T cell receptor (beta chain) was sequenced during a study of T cells after yellow fever vaccination (dated by TCRdb to the late 2010s). As for the study more broadly: The SMART-Seq v4 Ultra Low Input RNA kit was used to prepare libraries from fractions with low cell numbers. Bulk TCR alpha and beta repertoires were sequenced longitudinally to track T-cell clones before and after primary and booster YFV17D yellow fever vaccination. The cohort comprised two healthy male donors, one aged 18 to 30 and one aged 30 to 39 years. Bulk PBMC replicates and cell subsets were isolated from blood drawn at multiple timepoints before and after both primary and secondary immunization.

Turning to this clonotype: The target of this receptor is not known. No qualities accompany the bases; no much larger clone lies one base away.

The run used an Illumina NovaSeq 6000. TCR cDNA was synthesized by 5'RACE template switching, which introduced a universal primer site and unique molecular identifiers. cDNA synthesis was primed from both the TCR alpha and TCR beta constant segments. Library amplification used two PCR steps, and the second PCR step added sample barcodes and sequencing adapters. Libraries were sequenced on Illumina HiSeq 2500 (2x100 bp) or NovaSeq (2x150 bp). Per the source publication's procedure: Reads were demultiplexed and collapsed into UMI consensus sequences with MIGEC, and V(D)J alignment was performed with MiXCR. Vaccine-responding clonotypes were identified with edgeR using replicate PBMC samples, with FDR below 0.01 and a log2 fold change above 5 up to day 15 being required. CD4 or CD8 identity was assigned to each bulk clonotype according to whether the clonotype was present at higher abundance in the sequenced CD4 repertoire or the sequenced CD8 repertoire. TCRdb trimmed the raw reads at Q25, called clones with MiXCR and kept productive beta chains. Rows with one shared CDR3 protein collapse into an entry with the most common genes and DNA. Clone size and V and J calls follow TCRdb, not the original study. The sample yields 250,000 to 400,000 distinct CDR3 sequences; around 4.5% were counted once. The ten largest clones add up to approximately 19% of the sample.

There are 17 amino acids in the CDR3, from cysteine to phenylalanine inclusive. Left in the record is the CDR3 DNA by itself, 51 bases read in frame from the first base. V is trimmed back by 4 bases and J by 5 bases, and the junction contains 16 bases that no gene match accounts for. The germline V gene gives CDR1 as MNHEY and CDR2 as SVGAGI. Beyond this particular receptor, the publication reports: The secondary T-cell response was found to be weaker but faster than the primary response, with a peak reached on day 5 rather than on day 15. FACS-sorted repertoires could contain abundant contaminating clonotypes from the bulk population, so computational filtering was required. A small fraction of clonotypes appeared in both the CD4 and CD8 compartments, likely as a result of convergent recombination. Most clones expanded after primary vaccination were re-detected after the booster (almost 98% of CD4 and 88% of CD8), suggesting broad memory maintenance. Because only a couple of donors were included in the study, the extent to which the findings can be generalized is limited.

The treatment or condition label, as the study defines it: live attenuated yellow fever vaccine strain. Two biological replicates of bulk PBMCs were collected at each blood-draw timepoint. PBMCs were isolated from peripheral blood using a standard Ficoll-Paque protocol. TriZol was used to extract RNA from bulk PBMCs, from CD4 and CD8 fractions, and from dextramer-positive and dextramer-negative fractions. The material was PBMCs, obtained 15 days after the yellow fever booster vaccination. This clonotype was obtained from a man in his late teens or twenties who received the YFV17D yellow fever vaccine. This chain is built from TRBV6-5 and TRBJ1-1; TRBD1 matches 7 bases in the middle. At the DNA level, the sequence is TGTGCCAGCAGTTCATTCCGGGGGACAGCAGCGGCGACTGAAGCTTTCTTT. This codes for CASSSFRGTAAATEAFF.